Presented here are 10 T cell receptor beta chains from one specimen sequenced in a study of PD-1 blockade in classical Hodgkin lymphoma. No patient escaped relapse after autologous stem cell transplantation, and brentuximab vedotin exposure varied. Sequencing used immunoSEQ multiplex PCR; TCRdb keeps in-frame clones, though not all of them. The table records 53,000 or so clones, roughly 80% of them present only once. The sequences come from peripheral blood mononuclear cells (PBMCs), collected at baseline. These receptors came from a human donor with classical Hodgkin lymphoma.

This clone was observed once. CDR3 nucleotide sequence: TGTGCCAGCATCTCACGGCCTGGCACAGATACGCAGTATTTT. This encodes CASISRPGTDTQYF. V usage is TRBV6-5 and J usage is TRBJ2-3; D uncertain. The CDR3 is made up of 14 amino acids. CDR1 is MNHEY, CDR2 SVGAGI, per germline. V shed 7 bases and J shed 1 base, with 12 bases lying between them.

The gene calls are TRBV2 and TRBJ2-7, with 10 bases lining up with TRBD2. In germline, CDR1 is SNHLY, CDR2 FYNNEI. With V trimmed by 8 bases and J by 2 bases, 9 bases remained unmatched. The length of the CDR3 is 15 residues. CDR3 sequence (DNA): TGTGCCAGCCTTCGGGGAGCGGGAGGGGCCTACGAGCAGTACTTC. This codes for CASLRGAGGAYEQYF.

By frequency in the sample, this clone is medium-sized (0.01 to 0.1%). The rearrangement joins TRBV19 to TRBJ2-2, with a tentative D call TRBD1 (6 bases). Trimming took 11 bases from V and 6 from J, leaving 19 bases between them. This CDR3 has 14 amino acids. The germline V gene encodes CDR1 LNHDA and CDR2 SQIVND (reference sequence). The CDR3 bases are TGTGCCGTCACGGCCCCAGGGGACGCCGGGGAGCTGTTTTTT. Amino acid sequence: CAVTAPGDAGELFF. Together with reference TRBV19 and TRBJ2-2, the CDR3 gives the full variable domain: DGGITQSPKYLFRKEGQNVTLSCEQNLNHDAMYWYRQDPGQGLRLIYYSQIVNDFQKGDIAEGYSVSREKKESFPLTVTSAQKNPTAFYLCAVTAPGDAGELFFGEGSRLTVL.

This clone appeared once. The chain links TRBV19 to TRBJ2-1; D could derive from TRBD1 or TRBD2 (5 bases each). V lost 1 base to trimming and J lost 0 bases, with 13 bases between them. The CDR3 contains 17 residues. Germline V gene lookup returns CDR1 LNHDA and CDR2 SQIVND (reference sequence). DNA for the CDR3: TGTGCCAGTAGTATAGGTCCCGCAGGGAGCTCCTACAATGAGCAGTTCTTC. Translation: CASSIGPAGSSYNEQFF. Full variable domain (outside the CDR3, taken from reference TRBV19 and TRBJ2-1): DGGITQSPKYLFRKEGQNVTLSCEQNLNHDAMYWYRQDPGQGLRLIYYSQIVNDFQKGDIAEGYSVSREKKESFPLTVTSAQKNPTAFYLCASSIGPAGSSYNEQFFGPGTRLTVL.

The V and J genes are TRBV6-6 and TRBJ1-2, with no clear D. The V end lost 8 bases, the J end lost 6 bases, and 10 bases lay between the germline ends. CDR3 length: 11 residues. In germline, CDR1 is MNHNY, CDR2 SVGAGI (reference sequence). DNA for the CDR3: TGTGCCAGCCCCTCCGATGATGGCTACACCTTC. It specifies CASPSDDGYTF.

The gene calls are TRBV7-2 and TRBJ1-4; TRBD1 matches 8 bases. Germline V gives CDR1 SGHTA, CDR2 FQGNSA. J gave up 8 bases and V 6 bases, and 11 bases lay outside the gene matches. The CDR3 is 15 amino acids. CDR3 nucleotides: TGTGCCAGCAGGCTCCCTGGGACAGGTGGCGAAAAACTGTTTTTT. This gives the protein CASRLPGTGGEKLFF.

This rearrangement joins TRBV30 to TRBJ1-5; 9 bases agree with TRBD1. CDR3 size: 14 residues. With V trimmed by 2 bases and J by 7 bases, 6 bases remained unmatched. CDR1 is GTSNPN and CDR2 is SVGIG in the germline V gene (reference sequence). CDR3 loop: CAWSQGTGRQPQHF. The CDR3 bases are TGTGCCTGGAGTCAAGGGACAGGGAGACAGCCCCAGCATTTT.

The rearrangement joins TRBV27 to TRBJ2-1; D unclear. From germline, CDR1 is MNHEY and CDR2 SMNVEV (reference sequence). The germline V and J ends were trimmed by 6 bases and 6 bases, with 18 bases remaining between them. The CDR3 has 15 amino acids. CDR3 protein: CASRTDPGRSNEQFF. The CDR3 coding sequence is TGTGCCAGCAGGACCGACCCCGGCCGAAGCAATGAGCAGTTCTTC.

V usage is TRBV5-4 and J usage is TRBJ2-1, with D possibly called TRBD1 or TRBD2 (6 bases each). The CDR3 length is 12 residues. V shed 4 bases and J shed 7 bases, with 9 bases lying between them. Per germline, CDR1 SGHNT and CDR2 YYREEE (reference sequence). The DNA for the CDR3 is TGTGCCAGCAGCGTAGGGGGGAATGAGCAGTTCTTC. It is translated as CASSVGGNEQFF. Full variable domain (outside the CDR3, taken from reference TRBV5-4 and TRBJ2-1): ETGVTQSPTHLIKTRGQQVTLRCSSQSGHNTVSWYQQALGQGPQFIFQYYREEENGRGNFPPRFSGLQFPNYSSELNVNALELDDSALYLCASSVGGNEQFFGPGTRLTVL.

The V gene is TRBV25-1, the J gene TRBJ1-2; 8 bases match TRBD1. This CDR3 contains 13 residues. The junction had 6 bases not matched to a gene; V was cut back by 8 bases and J by 4 bases. Germline lookup yields CDR1 MGHDK and CDR2 SYGVNS. CDR3 nucleotides: TGTGCCAGCGCCCAGGACAGGGCCTATGGCTACACCTTC. Protein product: CASAQDRAYGYTF.